This T cell receptor (beta chain) was identified in a study of radiotherapy plus CTLA-4 blockade in lung cancer. As for the study in general: Patients showed objective responses in under 20% of cases, and disease control was achieved by over 25%. Points from the study as a whole: The study found tumor-derived TCR clones expanded in blood after radiotherapy plus ipilimumab. In blood, early T cell clone dynamics reportedly predicted response best, together with interferon-beta.

Measured with immunoSEQ multiplex PCR; TCRdb has only the in-frame clones, and not every one. The repertoire holds approximately 65,000 clones, with about 80% as singletons. Germline lookup yields CDR1 SGHTA and CDR2 FQGNSA. Trimming removed 1 base at V and 2 bases at J, with 9 bases between. The CDR3 consists of 15 residues. Comment on this clone: The antigen remains undetermined.

Sequencing used peripheral blood, obtained from a patient treated with radiotherapy plus ipilimumab. V and J are TRBV7-2 and TRBJ1-3, with D possibly TRBD1 on 6 matching bases. The origin of this receptor is a human donor with non-small cell lung cancer who had a complete response to radiotherapy plus ipilimumab. The CDR3 DNA follows: TGTGCCAGCAGCTTAGTACAGGGAACTGGAAACACCATATATTTT. Amino acid sequence: CASSLVQGTGNTIYF.